This T cell receptor (beta chain) is from a study of post-analysis software for immune sequencing data. As for the study in general: Patients with relapsing-remitting, secondary progressive and progressive-relapsing multiple sclerosis courses were all represented. Findings and limits, study-wide: Normalized Chao1 diversity in multiple sclerosis patients fell significantly below that of controls. Samples from one preparation batch, clustered by F measure, grouped strongly together. Higher frequency in patients than in controls was seen for several TRBV segments, with TRBV5-6, TRBV5-1 and TRBV20-1 among them.

To note about this clonotype: The antigen is undetermined.

The V gene lost 0 bases and the J gene lost 4 bases, with 8 bases spanning the gap. Germline CDR1 is SGHTA and CDR2 is FQGNSA. This CDR3 contains 14 residues. Presence of unique molecular identifiers characterized the TCR beta cDNA libraries. When roughly 0.9 to 10 million T cells were used, they gave about 550,000 cDNA molecules. MiXCR was run by TCRdb on the PCR reads, yielding one entry per CDR3 protein. The data contain around 400,000 distinct CDR3 sequences, roughly 38% of them seen just once; the ten biggest clones take up 6.5% to 8%. V and J are TRBV7-2 and TRBJ2-3; D possibly corresponds to TRBD2 (5 bases). The source material was blood. The TCR was taken from a girl aged 2 to 10 with multiple sclerosis. The CDR3, as DNA: TGTGCCAGCAGCTTAGCTCTAGCAGCAGATACGCAGTATTTT. Translated: CASSLALAADTQYF.